The 3 T cell receptor beta chains below come from one sample, sequenced in a study of shared clonotypes between healthy human individuals. The protocol was immunoSEQ multiplex PCR, while the TCRdb copy is restricted to in-frame clones and leaves out a portion. The sample consists of 950,000 to 1,100,000 clones, about 80% of them appearing once. Material: memory CD4+ T cells sorted from blood. Described subset: CD45RA-negative fraction. These receptors were obtained from a man aged 18-30 years in good health.

The rearrangement uses TRBV11-3 and TRBJ2-1; TRBD1 aligns across 9 bases. Trimming cost V 6 bases and J 9 bases; bases outside gene matches: 12. This CDR3 region has 15 residues. Germline V gene sequence: CDR1 SGHNT, CDR2 YENEEA. The CDR3 reads CASSSSGTGSGEQFF. In DNA, the CDR3 is TGTGCCAGCAGTTCTTCCGGGACAGGGTCGGGTGAGCAGTTCTTC.

A single count supports this clone. The junction departs from the called germline gene at one end, perhaps through a read error. The chain has TRBV11-2 and TRBJ2-4; TRBD2 aligns across 9 bases. CDR1 and CDR2 from the germline V gene are SGHAT and FQNNGV. The CDR3 covers 16 residues. The CDR3, as DNA: TGTGCCAGCAGCTCGAGTGGGGGACTAGCCCAAAACATTCAGTACTTC. Translating gives CASSSSGGLAQNIQYF.

This clone was picked up one time. The gene calls are TRBV7-9 and TRBJ2-7; a weak D match, TRBD2 (6 bases). Germline assignment: CDR1 SEHNR and CDR2 FQNEAQ (reference sequence). This CDR3 comprises 13 residues. V was cut by 4 bases and J by 4 bases, with 11 bases left in between. The chain's CDR3 is CASSSSGGYEQYF. Written as DNA, the CDR3 is TGTGCCAGCAGCTCTTCAGGAGGGTACGAGCAGTACTTC.